Presented here are 19 T cell receptor beta chains from one specimen sequenced in a study of OX40 agonist ivuxolimab in advanced cancers. The method was immunoSEQ multiplex PCR; TCRdb's version includes in-frame clones alone and lacks a portion of them. The sample contains 45,000 to 50,000 clones, about 81% of which appear only once. Sequences were derived from CD4+ or CD8+ T cells sorted from blood, sampled in a trial of the OX40 agonist ivuxolimab. The receptor set was obtained from an adult with an advanced solid tumor such as melanoma, head and neck, liver or kidney cancer.

This chain joins TRBV7-8 and TRBJ1-1; D gene ambiguous. Looked up from germline, CDR1 is SGHVS and CDR2 is FQNEAQ. CDR3 size: 13 residues. V was shortened by 3 bases and J by 7 bases, with 12 bases between the two germline ends. The CDR3 here is CASSLAGSLEAFF. The CDR3 region has the DNA TGTGCCAGCAGCTTGGCAGGAAGCCTTGAAGCTTTCTTT.

The V gene is TRBV10-2, the J gene TRBJ2-3, with 8 bases identical to TRBD1. This CDR3 spans 15 amino acids. Germline V lookup: CDR1 WSHSY, CDR2 SAAADI. V shed 3 bases and J 2 bases; nucleotides not matched to a gene: 4. CDR3 in amino acids: CASSDWDRPTDTQYF. Written as DNA, the CDR3 is TGCGCCAGCAGTGACTGGGACAGGCCCACAGATACGCAGTATTTT.

The chain couples TRBV7-2 to TRBJ2-1; maybe TRBD1 (5 bases). The CDR3 runs to 14 residues. Germline-derived CDR1 and CDR2 are SGHTA and FQGNSA. Trimming removed 1 base at V and 7 bases at J, with 11 bases between. CDR3 coding DNA: TGTGCCAGCAGCTTAGGCAGGGTGGGGAATGAGCAGTTCTTC. This translates into CASSLGRVGNEQFF.

Concerning this clone: The junction does not match germline at one end; this may be a read error. V gene TRBV5-1 combines with J gene TRBJ2-6; D is unresolved. CDR3 length equals 16 residues. CDR1 is SGHRS and CDR2 is YFSETQ in the germline V gene. In DNA, the CDR3 is TGCGCCAGCACCTTGCCCAGGAGCTCTGGGGCCAACGTCCTGACTTTC. It encodes CASTLPRSSGANVLTF. Supplemented by reference TRBV5-1 and TRBJ2-6, the full variable domain reads KAGVTQTPRYLIKTRGQQVTLSCSPISGHRSVSWYQQTPGQGLQFLFEYFSETQRNKGNFPGRFSGRQFSNSRSEMNVSTLELGDSALYLCASTLPRSSGANVLTFGAGSRLTVL.

The rearrangement uses TRBV11-2 and TRBJ1-3; 7 nucleotides agree with TRBD1. CDR3 length: 17 amino acids. Germline V gene lookup returns CDR1 SGHAT and CDR2 FQNNGV. Trimming cost V 4 bases and J 0 bases; bases outside gene matches: 9. CDR3 sequence (DNA): TGTGCCAGCAGCTCGGGACAGACACTACTCTCTGGAAACACCATATATTTT. Amino acids: CASSSGQTLLSGNTIYF.

As for this clone: The junction differs from germline at one of its ends, possibly a read error. The chain couples TRBV4-2 to TRBJ2-1, with a possible D match to TRBD2 (5 bases). The CDR3 runs 15 residues. Germline lookup yields CDR1 LGHNA and CDR2 YNFKEQ. CDR3 sequence reads: CAGSQAAGSYNEQFF. The CDR3 nucleotides read TGTGCCGGCAGCCAAGCGGCGGGCTCCTACAATGAGCAGTTCTTC.

The chain couples TRBV7-9 to TRBJ2-1; 9 bases match TRBD2. The CDR3 is made up of 16 amino acids. Trimming cost V 6 bases and J 8 bases; bases outside gene matches: 14. In germline, CDR1 is SEHNR, CDR2 FQNEAQ (reference sequence). This chain's CDR3 is CASRMDLGGRGYEQFF. The CDR3 region has the DNA TGTGCCAGCAGGATGGACTTGGGCGGGAGGGGCTATGAGCAGTTCTTC.

CDR3 region: CASRSYVKRHNEQFF. The CDR3, as DNA: TGCGCCAGCAGGTCTTACGTTAAGCGGCACAATGAGCAGTTCTTC. J is TRBJ2-1 and V is TRBV4-3; D perhaps matches TRBD2 (5 bases). This CDR3 spans 15 amino acids. Germline CDR1 LGHNA, CDR2 YSLEER. V was pared by 6 bases and J by 5 bases, with 17 bases between.

The chain has TRBV18 and TRBJ1-1, with D tentatively TRBD1 (5 bases). V lost 5 bases and J 7 bases, leaving 11 bases between the germline ends. This CDR3 is built from 12 residues. CDR1 is KGHSH and CDR2 is LQKENI in the germline V gene. The CDR3, as DNA: TGTGCCAGCTCATACGACAGAATTGAAGCTTTCTTT. Amino acids: CASSYDRIEAFF.

The V call is TRBV7-8, the J call TRBJ1-4, with D maybe TRBD1 (5 bases). This CDR3 contains 15 residues. V gave up 1 base and J gave up 5 bases, with 11 bases separating them. Germline V gene sequence: CDR1 SGHVS, CDR2 FQNEAQ. The CDR3 region has the DNA TGTGCCAGCAGCTTAGACGGGACCGAGAATGAAAAACTGTTTTTT. Translating it yields CASSLDGTENEKLFF.

The J gene is TRBJ1-1, the V gene TRBV6-6, with 8 nucleotides matching TRBD1. After removal of 7 bases from V and 5 bases from J, the junction contained 6 bases not matched to a gene. Germline CDR1 is MNHNY and CDR2 is SVGAGI (reference sequence). CDR3 size: 13 residues. The DNA of the CDR3 is TGTGCCAGCACTAACGGACAGGGAACTGAAGCTTTCTTT. It is translated as CASTNGQGTEAFF.

Only a few counts were recorded for this clone. This chain joins TRBV30 and TRBJ1-4; D unresolved. The CDR3 is 13 amino acids. Trimming pared 2 bases from V and 3 bases from J, leaving 7 bases between. Germline V CDR1 and CDR2: GTSNPN, SVGIG (reference sequence). The CDR3 reads CAWSPNANEKLFF. The CDR3 region has the DNA TGTGCCTGGAGTCCAAATGCTAATGAAAAACTGTTTTTT. Variable domain in full (rest from reference TRBV30 and TRBJ1-4): SQTIHQWPATLVQPVGSPLSLECTVEGTSNPNLYWYRQAAGRGLQLLFYSVGIGQISSEVPQNLSASRPQDRQFILSSKKLLLSDSGFYLCAWSPNANEKLFFGSGTQLSVL.

In DNA, the CDR3 is TGCGCCAGCAGCCCTTGGACAGGGGACTACGAGCAGTACTTC. This codes for CASSPWTGDYEQYF. The genes are TRBV4-3 and TRBJ2-7; 9 bases match TRBD1. The CDR3 covers 14 residues. V shed 4 bases, J shed 3 bases, and the junction held 4 bases outside the gene matches. Germline CDR1 and CDR2: LGHNA and YSLEER.

This rearrangement joins TRBV2 to TRBJ1-1; D is ambiguous. The V gene lost 4 bases and the J gene lost 8 bases, with 11 bases spanning the gap. The V gene's germline CDR1 is SNHLY and CDR2 FYNNEI. The CDR3 covers 12 residues. The DNA for the CDR3 is TGTGCCAGCAGTGCTGGCTTTCTGGAAGCTTTCTTT. Its translation: CASSAGFLEAFF. The entire variable domain, with the rest obtained from reference TRBV2 and TRBJ1-1, is as follows: EPEVTQTPSHQVTQMGQEVILRCVPISNHLYFYWYRQILGQKVEFLVSFYNNEISEKSEIFDDQFSVERPDGSNFTLKIRSTKLEDSAMYFCASSAGFLEAFFGQGTRLTVV.

The CDR3 spells CASSPGQSYEQYF. CDR3 nucleotide sequence: TGTGCCAGCAGCCCCGGACAGTCCTACGAGCAGTACTTC. This chain links TRBV27 with TRBJ2-7, with D maybe TRBD1 (6 bases). Germline V gene data show CDR1 as MNHEY and CDR2 as SMNVEV (reference sequence). This CDR3 spans 13 amino acids. The V gene lost 6 bases and the J gene lost 1 base, with 10 bases spanning the gap.

This clone was detected once. The gene calls are TRBV14 and TRBJ2-3; D is uncertain. The CDR3 contains 13 residues. V shed 0 bases and J shed 7 bases, with 8 bases lying between them. Germline values: CDR1 SGHDN, CDR2 FVKESK. CDR3 protein: CASSQDGGHTQYF. The CDR3 coding sequence is TGTGCCAGCAGCCAAGATGGCGGCCATACGCAGTATTTT.

The V gene is TRBV7-2, the J gene TRBJ2-5; possibly TRBD2 for D (6 bases). The CDR3 extends over 14 amino acids. Trimming took off 0 bases at V and 4 bases at J, with 9 bases between the two ends. CDR1 SGHTA and CDR2 FQGNSA come from the germline V gene. CDR3 sequence: CASSLAGGGETQYF. The CDR3 region has the DNA TGTGCCAGCAGCTTAGCGGGAGGCGGAGAGACCCAGTACTTC. Drawing the rest from reference TRBV7-2 and TRBJ2-5, the complete variable domain is GAGVSQSPSNKVTEKGKDVELRCDPISGHTALYWYRQSLGQGLEFLIYFQGNSAPDKSGLPSDRFSAERTGGSVSTLTIQRTQQEDSAVYLCASSLAGGGETQYFGPGTRLLVL.

V gene TRBV29-1 combines with J gene TRBJ2-3, with 7 bases identical to TRBD2. Unmatched junction bases numbered 8, after V lost 5 bases and J lost 0 bases. The CDR3 spans 15 residues. Per the germline V gene, CDR1 is SQVTM and CDR2 is ANQGSEA. As DNA, the CDR3 is TGCAGCGTTCCGAGGGGTAGCGGGAGCACAGATACGCAGTATTTT. Its translation: CSVPRGSGSTDTQYF.

The gene calls are TRBV5-6 and TRBJ1-3; the D is unclear. Germline V gene lookup returns CDR1 SGHDT and CDR2 YYEEEE. The CDR3 is 14 amino acids. The ends were cut back, 3 bases at V and 1 base at J, with 8 bases in the middle. DNA for the CDR3: TGTGCCAGCAGCTCCCTTTCTTCTGGAAACACCATATATTTT. It codes for CASSSLSSGNTIYF.